This T cell receptor beta chain was identified during a study of shared clonotypes between healthy human individuals. Whole-study findings and limits: Incomplete sequencing of sorted subsets was indicated by rarefaction despite large depth.

Splitting of each subset's genomic DNA was done evenly across several immunoSEQ plates. TCRdb's table, derived via immunoSEQ multiplex PCR, lists solely in-frame clones and lacks some. The table includes about 820,000 clones, around 92% detected once. The naive CD8 subset, CD45RO-negative cells positively selected for CCR7, excluded terminally differentiated effector memory CD45RA+ cells. The healthy adult donors were HIV-negative and reported no recent acute infections or vaccinations. The CDR3 covers 13 residues. Trimming removed 6 bases at V and 3 bases at J, with 9 bases between. From germline, CDR1 is WSHSY and CDR2 SAAADI. In regard to this clone: The target antigen is unknown.

This TCR came from a man aged 25 to 45 in good health. This chain connects TRBV10-2 to TRBJ2-1, with D unresolved. Sequenced input: naive CD8+ T cells sorted from blood. The CDR3 sequence: CASSLSRYNEQFF. CDR3 DNA: TGCGCCAGCAGCTTAAGCCGCTACAATGAGCAGTTCTTC.